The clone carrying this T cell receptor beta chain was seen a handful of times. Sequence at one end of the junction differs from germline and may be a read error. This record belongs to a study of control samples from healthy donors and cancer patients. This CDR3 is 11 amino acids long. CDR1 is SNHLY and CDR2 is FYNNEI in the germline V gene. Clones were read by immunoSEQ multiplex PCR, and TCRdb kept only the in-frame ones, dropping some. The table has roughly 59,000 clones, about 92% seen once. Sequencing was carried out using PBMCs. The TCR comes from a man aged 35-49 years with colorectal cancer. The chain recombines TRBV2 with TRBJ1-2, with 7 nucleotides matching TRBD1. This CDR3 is CASSAPGTANF. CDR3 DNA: TGTGCCAGCAGTGCACCTGGGACAGCCAACTTC. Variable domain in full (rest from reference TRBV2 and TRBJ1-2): EPEVTQTPSHQVTQMGQEVILRCVPISNHLYFYWYRQILGQKVEFLVSFYNNEISEKSEIFDDQFSVERPDGSNFTLKIRSTKLEDSAMYFCASSAPGTANFGSGTRLTVV.